The rows below give T cell receptor beta chains drawn from one sample of a study of T cells in Graves' hyperthyroidism and ophthalmopathy. One entry per CDR3 protein results from TCRdb running MiXCR on the multiplex PCR reads. The data contain about 400,000 distinct CDR3 sequences, around 16% of them seen just once; the ten biggest clones take up about 7.7%. Source material: blood. The receptors were sampled from a woman aged 18 to 35 with Graves' hyperthyroidism. Each CDR3 is given with its conserved first and last residue. The order of the fields is J gene, clone size, V gene, D gene, CDR3 protein, CDR3 DNA. A D gene is named only where the DNA matches it firmly. A clone size is listed for some rows: how often the clone was seen (once, few, many), or a class if it is expanded.

j_gene: TRBJ2-5
abundance: -
v_gene: TRBV11-1
d_gene: TRBD2
CDR3aa: CASSLFDGGASETQYF
CDR3nt: TGTGCCAGCAGCTTATTCGACGGGGGGGCTTCAGAGACCCAGTACTTC

j_gene: TRBJ2-1
abundance: -
v_gene: TRBV9
d_gene: TRBD2
CDR3aa: CASSVGLTGGGRSYNEQFF
CDR3nt: TGTGCCAGCAGCGTCGGGCTTACCGGGGGAGGGCGCTCCTACAATGAGCAGTTCTTC

j_gene: TRBJ2-5
abundance: many
v_gene: TRBV4-1
d_gene: TRBD2
CDR3aa: CASSRTLAKGQETQYF
CDR3nt: TGCGCCAGCAGCCGAACACTAGCGAAGGGACAAGAGACCCAGTACTTC

j_gene: TRBJ2-2
abundance: once
v_gene: TRBV7-3
d_gene: -
CDR3aa: CASSLQGTGTGELFF
CDR3nt: TGTGCCAGCAGCTTACAGGGAACGGGCACCGGGGAGCTGTTTTTT

j_gene: TRBJ1-2
abundance: -
v_gene: TRBV3-1
d_gene: TRBD1
CDR3aa: CASSPRVGQAYGYTF
CDR3nt: TGTGCCAGCAGCCCGAGGGTGGGACAGGCCTATGGCTACACCTTC

j_gene: TRBJ2-1
abundance: few
v_gene: TRBV5-1
d_gene: -
CDR3aa: CASSTWGLDEQFF
CDR3nt: TGCGCCAGCAGCACGTGGGGGTTAGATGAGCAGTTCTTC

j_gene: TRBJ1-5
abundance: -
v_gene: TRBV12-3/TRBV12-4
d_gene: -
CDR3aa: CASSLEAGVTGGLSNQPQHF
CDR3nt: TGTGCCAGCAGTTTGGAGGCAGGGGTCACGGGCGGTCTTAGCAATCAGCCCCAGCATTTT

j_gene: TRBJ2-7
abundance: many
v_gene: TRBV18
d_gene: TRBD2
CDR3aa: CASSTGGGTYEQYF
CDR3nt: TGTGCCAGCTCAACCGGGGGAGGGACCTACGAGCAGTACTTC

j_gene: TRBJ2-5
abundance: few
v_gene: TRBV12-3/TRBV12-4
d_gene: -
CDR3aa: CASSQTVPSRKETQYF
CDR3nt: TGTGCCAGCAGCCAAACAGTTCCTTCTAGAAAGGAGACCCAGTACTTC

j_gene: TRBJ2-5
abundance: many
v_gene: TRBV2
d_gene: -
CDR3aa: CASSEGTSQETQYF
CDR3nt: TGTGCCAGCAGTGAAGGGACATCCCAAGAGACCCAGTACTTC

j_gene: TRBJ2-7
abundance: many
v_gene: TRBV30
d_gene: TRBD2
CDR3aa: CAWSLAGAREQYF
CDR3nt: TGTGCCTGGAGTCTAGCGGGGGCGCGTGAGCAGTACTTC

j_gene: TRBJ2-1
abundance: many
v_gene: TRBV5-1
d_gene: TRBD1
CDR3aa: CASSLKGQGNEQFF
CDR3nt: TGCGCCAGCAGCTTGAAGGGACAGGGTAATGAGCAGTTCTTC

j_gene: TRBJ2-7
abundance: many
v_gene: TRBV10-3
d_gene: TRBD1
CDR3aa: CASKSGTGKGEQYF
CDR3nt: TGTGCCTCTAAATCCGGGACAGGGAAGGGGGAGCAGTACTTC

j_gene: TRBJ2-5
abundance: many
v_gene: TRBV3-1
d_gene: -
CDR3aa: CASSYRSLALETQYF
CDR3nt: TGTGCCAGCAGTTACCGGTCCCTGGCGCTGGAGACCCAGTACTTC

j_gene: TRBJ1-6
abundance: -
v_gene: TRBV13
d_gene: -
CDR3aa: CASSSVRRGANSPLHF
CDR3nt: TGTGCCAGCAGCTCGGTAAGGCGTGGGGCCAATTCACCCCTCCACTTT

j_gene: TRBJ1-2
abundance: -
v_gene: TRBV18
d_gene: -
CDR3aa: CASSRSWRAREGYTF
CDR3nt: TGTGCCAGCTCACGAAGCTGGCGGGCAAGGGAAGGCTACACCTTC

j_gene: TRBJ2-1
abundance: many
v_gene: TRBV6-1
d_gene: -
CDR3aa: CASTTPGGRQFF
CDR3nt: TGTGCCAGCACCACCCCCGGGGGGCGGCAGTTCTTC

j_gene: TRBJ2-2
abundance: many
v_gene: TRBV6-6
d_gene: -
CDR3aa: CASSYSSRPNTGELFF
CDR3nt: TGTGCCAGCAGTTACTCGAGCAGACCGAACACCGGGGAGCTGTTTTTT

j_gene: TRBJ2-1
abundance: -
v_gene: TRBV4-2
d_gene: TRBD2
CDR3aa: CASSQELAVYNEQFF
CDR3nt: TGTGCCAGCAGCCAAGAACTAGCGGTCTACAATGAGCAGTTCTTC

j_gene: TRBJ2-2
abundance: -
v_gene: TRBV29-1
d_gene: TRBD1
CDR3aa: CSARSPTGRNTGELFF
CDR3nt: TGCAGCGCACGCTCCCCGACAGGGCGCAACACCGGGGAGCTGTTTTTT